Below are 18 T cell receptor beta chains sequenced from a single sample in a study of regulatory T cells in long-lasting Graves disease. The authors built TCR beta libraries using iRepertoire HTBI primers and Arm-PCR of CDR3 regions. TCRdb used MiXCR to reprocess the multiplex PCR reads, holding one entry per CDR3 protein. This sample yields roughly 400,000 distinct CDR3 sequences, of which about a fifth are seen a single time; less than 25% belongs to the top ten. As to time point: persistent/refractory GD, antithyroid drugs over 5 years with positive TRAb. The TCR library was made from RNA extracted from PBMCs. Sample: peripheral blood mononuclear cells (PBMCs), taken when the disease was refractory, from a patient treated with antithyroid drugs. The receptors here all came from a female donor with Graves disease.

This clonotype has a count of ten or more. The V and J genes are TRBV24-1 and TRBJ2-2, with D possibly TRBD1 on 5 matching bases. CDR1 and CDR2 from the germline V gene are KGHDR and SFDVKD. The CDR3 sequence is 16 residues long. V lost 1 base, J lost 4 bases, and 12 bases lay in between. The CDR3 DNA sequence: TGTGCCACCAGTGATTTAAAGGGGATCGGCACCGGGGAGCTGTTTTTT. Protein product: CATSDLKGIGTGELFF.

In this sample, this clonotype turned up many times. The chain couples TRBV12-3 or TRBV12-4 to TRBJ2-3, with D uncertain. Between the trimmed V and J ends, which lost 4 bases and 5 bases, there was a span of 13 bases. This CDR3 has 14 amino acids. The CDR3 bases are TGTGCCAGCAGTTGGACCCTGCCGCTAGATACGCAGTATTTT. This translates into CASSWTLPLDTQYF.

This clonotype was detected many times. The chain employs TRBV20-1 and TRBJ1-1; the D is unclear. From germline, CDR1 is DFQATT and CDR2 SNEGSKA (reference sequence). V was cut by 8 bases and J by 11 bases, with 21 bases left in between. CDR3 size: 12 residues. CDR3 DNA: TGCAGTACAGAAAATCCTGGAACAGCCGCTTTCTTT. Its translation: CSTENPGTAAFF.

In this sample, this clonotype turned up a few times. The rearrangement links TRBV6-1 to TRBJ1-5; D perhaps matches TRBD1 (5 bases). The CDR3 is 13 residues long. V lost 1 base to trimming and J lost 7 bases, with 8 bases between them. Germline-derived CDR1 and CDR2 are MNHNS and SASEGT. CDR3 amino acids: CASSEVGVQPQHF. The CDR3 DNA reads as TGTGCCAGCAGTGAAGTGGGGGTGCAGCCCCAGCATTTT.

In its sample, this clonotype was seen many times. The chain couples TRBV2 to TRBJ1-1; D uncertain. Germline assignment: CDR1 SNHLY and CDR2 FYNNEI. V was pared by 6 bases and J by 3 bases, with 17 bases between. The CDR3 totals 15 residues. The CDR3 protein is CASRVTKFNDTEAFF. CDR3 sequence (DNA): TGTGCCAGCAGAGTAACCAAATTCAATGACACTGAAGCTTTCTTT.

This clonotype was observed at least ten times. The chain uses TRBV6-1 and TRBJ1-2; D is perhaps TRBD1 (6 bases). The CDR3 is 14 residues long. CDR1 is MNHNS, CDR2 SASEGT, per germline. Between the trimmed V and J ends, which lost 5 bases and 0 bases, there was a span of 10 bases. DNA for the CDR3: TGTGCCAGCAGTCCCGGGACAACTAACTATGGCTACACCTTC. This codes for CASSPGTTNYGYTF.

This clonotype has ten or more counts. The rearrangement uses TRBV12-3 or TRBV12-4 and TRBJ1-5; unclear D gene. V was pared by 5 bases and J by 5 bases, with 7 bases between. The CDR3 has 12 residues. The CDR3 DNA reads TGTGCCAGCAGTAGGGTTTATCAGCCCCAGCATTTT. Translated, it gives CASSRVYQPQHF.

This clonotype was detected many times. This chain links TRBV20-1 with TRBJ1-1; 9 bases are a match to TRBD1. There are 15 residues in the CDR3. Germline V gene data show CDR1 as DFQATT and CDR2 as SNEGSKA (reference sequence). Losses at the gene ends were 4 bases for V and 0 bases for J; bases not matched to a gene: 6. The CDR3 DNA sequence: TGCAGTGCTATGGACAGGGGAAATGTGAACACTGAAGCTTTCTTT. Amino acid sequence: CSAMDRGNVNTEAFF.

Note on this clonotype: A read error is possible here, since a much larger clone lies one base away. This rearrangement joins TRBV2 to TRBJ2-6; D remains ambiguous. Trimming took 5 bases from V and 2 from J, leaving 1 base between them. The CDR3 sequence is 12 residues long. CDR1 is SNHLY, CDR2 FYNNEI, per germline. This CDR3 is CASSTGANVLTF. DNA for the CDR3: TGTGCCAGCAGTACTGGGGCCAACGTCCTGACTTTC.

The sample holds many counts of this clonotype. The chain employs TRBV12-3 or TRBV12-4 and TRBJ2-2; D gene unclear. The V end was cut by 10 bases, the J end by 1 base, with 10 bases between. This CDR3 is 13 amino acids long. CDR3 residues: CANLRGNTGELFF. The CDR3 DNA follows: TGTGCCAACCTTCGCGGGAACACCGGGGAGCTGTTTTTT.

This clonotype appeared a few times. The J gene is TRBJ1-2, the V gene TRBV30; D call uncertain. CDR1 is GTSNPN and CDR2 is SVGIG in the germline V gene (reference sequence). There are 16 residues in the CDR3. Deletions cut 2 bases from V and 3 bases from J, with 19 bases between. This CDR3 reads CAWSPGGPARDYGYTF. As DNA, the CDR3 is TGTGCCTGGAGTCCGGGTGGACCGGCGAGGGACTATGGCTACACCTTC.

This clonotype was counted at least ten times. The genes are TRBV11-2 and TRBJ1-2; D call uncertain. V was shortened by 1 base and J by 4 bases, with 16 bases between the two germline ends. The CDR3 sequence is 16 residues long. Germline loops: CDR1 SGHAT, CDR2 FQNNGV. Written as DNA, the CDR3 is TGTGCCAGCAGCTTAGGCCCACAAGGGCCAACCTATGGCTACACCTTC. The encoded protein is CASSLGPQGPTYGYTF. The variable domain in full, with the rest retrieved from reference TRBV11-2 and TRBJ1-2, is EAGVAQSPRYKIIEKRQSVAFWCNPISGHATLYWYQQILGQGPKLLIQFQNNGVVDDSQLPKDRFSAERLKGVDSTLKIQPAKLEDSAVYLCASSLGPQGPTYGYTFGSGTRLTVV.

This clonotype has only a few counts. The V gene is TRBV6-2 or TRBV6-3, the J gene TRBJ2-7; 13 bases agree with TRBD2. The trim removed 1 base at V and 3 bases at J, leaving 12 bases unmatched. Germline CDR1 is MNHEY and CDR2 is SVGEGT. The CDR3 is made up of 19 amino acids. CDR3 loop: CASSYLYSKLAGGVYEQYF. The DNA of the CDR3 is TGTGCCAGCAGTTACTTATACAGCAAACTAGCGGGAGGGGTCTACGAGCAGTACTTC.

A remark on this clonotype: This may arise from a read error, as a much more abundant clone is one base away. In this CDR3 the conserved last residue, phenylalanine or tryptophan, is missing, so a read error is likely. The chain has TRBV28 and TRBJ1-5; D not resolved. V shed 4 bases and J shed 5 bases, with 18 bases lying between them. Germline V gene lookup returns CDR1 MDHEN and CDR2 SYDVKM. The CDR3 is 16 amino acids. CDR3 nucleotides: TGTGCCAGCAGTTCTCTCCCACTCACCCGCGATCAGCCCCAGCATTCT. It codes for CASSSLPLTRDQPQHS.

CDR3 bases: TGTGCCAGTAGTATAACAGGGGCATCCTACGAGCAGTACTTC. Protein sequence: CASSITGASYEQYF. This sequence joins TRBV19 and TRBJ2-7; 7 positions agree with TRBD1. Germline lookup yields CDR1 LNHDA and CDR2 SQIVND (reference sequence). This CDR3 comprises 14 residues. After removal of 2 bases from V and 1 base from J, the junction contained 2 bases not matched to a gene.

This clonotype was observed many times. The chain joins TRBV27 to TRBJ2-1; 8 positions agree with TRBD2. Unmatched junction bases numbered 7, after V lost 3 bases and J lost 6 bases. The CDR3 covers 15 residues. Germline-derived CDR1 and CDR2 are MNHEY and SMNVEV (reference sequence). The CDR3 nucleotides are TGTGCCAGCAGTTTTGGCGGGAGGATGGTCAATGAGCAGTTCTTC. Translated: CASSFGGRMVNEQFF.

This clonotype appeared many times. The rearrangement links TRBV28 to TRBJ1-5; 9 positions agree with TRBD1. Germline values: CDR1 MDHEN, CDR2 SYDVKM. The CDR3 loop spans 15 amino acids. V dropped 6 bases and J dropped 6; count of bases not matched to a gene: 9. CDR3 sequence reads: CASSSLQGAGQPQHF. The CDR3 nucleotides read TGTGCCAGCAGCTCGCTACAGGGGGCGGGTCAGCCCCAGCATTTT.

This clonotype was picked up a small number of times. The chain carries TRBV25-1 and TRBJ1-1; no clear D. The CDR3 loop spans 14 amino acids. CDR1 and CDR2 from the germline V gene are MGHDK and SYGVNS. V lost 10 bases to trimming and J lost 1 base, with 16 bases between them. The CDR3 protein is CATRSVGWNTEAFF. CDR3 DNA: TGTGCCACAAGGAGTGTCGGTTGGAACACTGAAGCTTTCTTT.